The entry below gives a single TCR beta chain sequence along with its context. This entry belongs to a study of shared clonotypes between healthy human individuals. The CDR3 totals 14 residues. CDR1 and CDR2 (germline): WNHNN, SYGVQD (reference sequence). The J segment lost 3 bases and the V segment lost 3 bases, leaving 4 bases of the junction unmatched. Data came from immunoSEQ multiplex PCR; TCRdb stores just in-frame clones and leaves some out. The sample holds roughly 1,500,000 clones, 97% to 99% seen once. The sample taken for sequencing was naive CD4+ T cells sorted from blood. Subset described: CD45RA+ positively selected. The sequence was obtained from a man aged 25 to 45 in good health. The chain combines TRBV10-1 with TRBJ2-7, with 8 positions matching TRBD1. The CDR3 bases are TGCGCCAGCAGTGACGCCGGACAGGGCTACGAGCAGTACTTC. This translates into CASSDAGQGYEQYF.